This passage covers 2 T cell receptor beta chains from one sample sequenced in a study of CD8+ T cells in alopecia areata. Sequencing templates came from extracted RNA that was reverse transcribed into cDNA. Using immunoSEQ multiplex PCR, the repertoire was profiled, and TCRdb retains in-frame clones only, with some absent. This table has about 200,000 clones, about 61% appearing once. The sequenced sample consisted of CD8+ T cells sorted from blood. These receptors were obtained from a human donor in good health.

The rearrangement joins TRBV2 to TRBJ1-5; D unresolved. Germline CDR1 SNHLY, CDR2 FYNNEI. The length of the CDR3 is 14 residues. Trimming removed 6 bases at V and 3 bases at J, with 12 bases between. The CDR3 nucleotides read TGTGCCAGCAGCAAAAGGCAGGACAATCAGCCCCAGCATTTT. Translated, it gives CASSKRQDNQPQHF.

The chain links TRBV5-6 to TRBJ1-6; weak D call: TRBD1 (5 bases). V dropped 3 bases and J dropped 8 bases, with 24 bases sitting between them. Germline-derived CDR1 and CDR2 are SGHDT and YYEEEE. CDR3 size: 18 residues. The CDR3 coding sequence is TGTGCCAGCAGCTCAGACAGTTACCGAAACCTAGGGCATTCACCCCTCCACTTT. Its translation is CASSSDSYRNLGHSPLHF.